These 3 T cell receptor beta chains were all obtained from the same sample, sequenced in a study of cytomegalovirus exposure and HLA in healthy donors. The PCR ran on 60 Vbeta and 13 Jbeta primers. Sequenced by immunoSEQ multiplex PCR; TCRdb stores in-frame clones only, minus some. Of 140,000 to 150,000 clones detected, 76% appear once; the ten largest clones hold 1.8%. Sequenced material: PBMCs. These receptors all come from a man aged 40-50 years in good health and CMV-seronegative.

The genes are TRBV6-1 and TRBJ2-3, with 7 bases identical to TRBD2. The CDR3 length is 13 residues. In germline, CDR1 is MNHNS, CDR2 SASEGT. V dropped 4 bases and J dropped 6; count of bases not matched to a gene: 4. DNA for the CDR3: TGTGCCAGCAGTGGACTAGCTGGGGATACGCAGTATTTT. The encoded protein is CASSGLAGDTQYF.

This clone occurred a few times. One junction end disagrees with the germline gene, perhaps due to a read error. The J gene is TRBJ2-2, the V gene TRBV6-1, with TRBD1 as a possible D gene (6 bases). The CDR3 has 15 residues. Germline values: CDR1 MNHNS, CDR2 SASEGT. The CDR3 spells CASREGDTDTGELFF. CDR3 DNA sequence: TGTGCCAGCAGAGAAGGGGACACGGACACCGGGGAGCTGTTTTTT.

The chain is built from TRBV19 and TRBJ2-7; tentative D call: TRBD1 (6 bases). Per germline, CDR1 LNHDA and CDR2 SQIVND (reference sequence). The CDR3 sequence is 14 residues long. Trimming removed 6 bases at V and 0 bases at J, with 12 bases between. In nucleotides, the CDR3 is TGTGCCAGTAGGGGACAAACGAGCTCCTACGAGCAGTACTTC. Amino acid sequence: CASRGQTSSYEQYF. Looking up the rest from reference TRBV19 and TRBJ2-7 gives the full variable domain: DGGITQSPKYLFRKEGQNVTLSCEQNLNHDAMYWYRQDPGQGLRLIYYSQIVNDFQKGDIAEGYSVSREKKESFPLTVTSAQKNPTAFYLCASRGQTSSYEQYFGPGTRLTVT.